This entry lists 10 T cell receptor beta chains sequenced from one sample in a study of blood T cell repertoires in COVID-19. Assay used: immunoSEQ multiplex PCR; TCRdb lists only in-frame clones, some missing. The sample yields around 380,000 clones, more than 65% seen once. Sequencing was done on a sample of peripheral blood. Receptors were obtained from a human donor with acute or convalescent COVID-19. The donor label of this sample is uncertain.

This rearrangement joins TRBV7-8 to TRBJ1-1; D is undetermined. The V and J ends lost 4 bases and 1 base respectively, with 16 bases between them. Germline CDR1 reads SGHVS; CDR2 reads FQNEAQ. The CDR3 is 16 residues long. The CDR3 here is CASSSSVGTRNTEAFF. The CDR3 DNA reads as TGTGCCAGCAGCTCGTCAGTGGGCACCAGGAACACTGAAGCTTTCTTT.

The chain is built from TRBV30 and TRBJ2-1; 7 nucleotides align to TRBD2. CDR3 length: 14 residues. Germline CDR1 is GTSNPN and CDR2 is SVGIG (reference sequence). Trimming removed 0 bases from V and 8 bases from J; junction bases left unmatched: 7. In DNA, the CDR3 is TGTGCCTGGAGTGTGAACGGGGGGTTAGATGAGCAGTTCTTC. This codes for CAWSVNGGLDEQFF. Based on the CDR3 plus reference TRBV30 and TRBJ2-1, the full variable domain is SQTIHQWPATLVQPVGSPLSLECTVEGTSNPNLYWYRQAAGRGLQLLFYSVGIGQISSEVPQNLSASRPQDRQFILSSKKLLLSDSGFYLCAWSVNGGLDEQFFGPGTRLTVL.

This chain uses TRBV18 with TRBJ1-2; 7 positions agree with TRBD1. This CDR3 comprises 13 residues. Germline trimming cut 5 bases from V and 4 bases from J; bases unmatched to any gene: 4. Looked up from germline, CDR1 is KGHSH and CDR2 is LQKENI. Here the CDR3 DNA reads TGTGCCAGCTCAGCCGGGACAGCCTATGGCTACACCTTC. Encoded protein: CASSAGTAYGYTF. Supplemented by reference TRBV18 and TRBJ1-2, the full variable domain reads NAGVMQNPRHLVRRRGQEARLRCSPMKGHSHVYWYRQLPEEGLKFMVYLQKENIIDESGMPKERFSAEFPKEGPSILRIQQVVRGDSAAYFCASSAGTAYGYTFGSGTRLTVV.

This chain links TRBV14 with TRBJ1-3; no definite D call. CDR3 size: 19 residues. Trimming took 1 base from V and 0 from J, leaving 19 bases between them. The germline CDR1 and CDR2 sequences are SGHDN and FVKESK. CDR3 sequence: CASSQAGLGRFSSGNTIYF. The CDR3 DNA follows: TGTGCCAGCAGCCAAGCGGGGTTAGGCAGGTTCTCCTCTGGAAACACCATATATTTT.

The CDR3, as DNA: TGTGCCAGTAGTATCGGACTCTCCTACAATGAGCAGTTCTTC. This translates into CASSIGLSYNEQFF. The chain recombines TRBV19 with TRBJ2-1; TRBD2 is a possible D gene (5 bases). Germline V gene data show CDR1 as LNHDA and CDR2 as SQIVND (reference sequence). V was pared by 3 bases and J by 0 bases, with 6 bases between. The CDR3 extends over 14 amino acids.

The chain employs TRBV18 and TRBJ1-1; 8 bases agree with TRBD1. Germline CDR1 is KGHSH and CDR2 is LQKENI. The CDR3 runs to 15 residues. With V trimmed by 6 bases and J by 1 base, 7 bases remained unmatched. This CDR3 reads CASSPKTGGNTEAFF. CDR3 coding DNA: TGTGCCAGCTCGCCAAAAACAGGGGGGAACACTGAAGCTTTCTTT.

The chain couples TRBV29-1 to TRBJ2-5, with a possible D match to TRBD2 (5 bases). The length of the CDR3 is 14 residues. CDR1 is SQVTM, CDR2 ANQGSEA, per germline. The V and J ends lost 7 bases and 1 base respectively, with 16 bases between them. CDR3 nucleotide sequence: TGCAGCGGAGCATCCGGGGATTTCCAAGAGACCCAGTACTTC. Amino acids: CSGASGDFQETQYF.

The rearrangement joins TRBV27 to TRBJ2-6; no clear D. This CDR3 has 16 amino acids. The V and J ends lost 6 bases and 3 bases respectively, with 15 bases between them. The germline V gene has CDR1 MNHEY and CDR2 SMNVEV (reference sequence). The CDR3 coding sequence is TGTGCCAGCAGCCTAGTCCACCTAGTTGGGGCCAACGTCCTGACTTTC. Translated, it gives CASSLVHLVGANVLTF.

The chain links TRBV18 to TRBJ1-4; a weak D match, TRBD1 (5 bases). Per germline, CDR1 KGHSH and CDR2 LQKENI. Deletions cut 2 bases from V and 3 bases from J, with 13 bases between. This CDR3 comprises 16 residues. CDR3 in DNA: TGTGCCAGCTCACCAACCAGGACAAGGGCTAATGAAAAACTGTTTTTT. Residues: CASSPTRTRANEKLFF.

The chain joins TRBV29-1 to TRBJ1-2, with D unclear. The CDR3 spans 14 residues. The ends were cut back, 2 bases at V and 4 bases at J, with 14 bases in the middle. Looked up from germline, CDR1 is SQVTM and CDR2 is ANQGSEA. The DNA for the CDR3 is TGCAGCGTTGAACACATAGGTGGGCCCTATGGCTACACCTTC. Its translation: CSVEHIGGPYGYTF.